This is a list of T cell receptor beta chains from one sample in a study of cytomegalovirus exposure and HLA in healthy donors. The assay was immunoSEQ multiplex PCR, and TCRdb's table has in-frame clones only and misses some. Among approximately 150,000 clones, approximately 90% were seen once, and the ten largest hold 4.5% to 5.5%. Input material: PBMCs. These receptor sequences come from a young man in good health and CMV-seropositive. Each CDR3 is given with its conserved first and last residue.

J gene,V gene,CDR3 protein
TRBJ1-1,TRBV7-9,CASSLSLVGNTEAFF
TRBJ2-1,TRBV4-1,CASSQDSGATYNEQFF
TRBJ1-1,TRBV5-1,CASSRDKNRVTEAFF
TRBJ1-1,TRBV19,CASQERGNTEAFF
TRBJ2-7,TRBV28,CASSPGSTYEQYF
TRBJ1-2,TRBV30,CAWSSEVLNGYTF
TRBJ2-3,TRBV14,CASNVRVTDTQYF
TRBJ2-7,TRBV6-5,CASTLTGGYTEQYF
TRBJ2-1,TRBV9,CASSPNRGDNEQFF
TRBJ2-7,TRBV5-1,CASLRDPGGSEQYF
TRBJ1-2,TRBV28,CATRWPATNYGYTF
TRBJ1-3,TRBV7-9,CASSLGTEDSGNTIYF
TRBJ2-1,TRBV6-1,CASSLGGGGDEQFF
TRBJ2-1,TRBV7-3,CASSPGISYNEQFF
TRBJ1-2,TRBV4-2,CASSQAQAGYTF